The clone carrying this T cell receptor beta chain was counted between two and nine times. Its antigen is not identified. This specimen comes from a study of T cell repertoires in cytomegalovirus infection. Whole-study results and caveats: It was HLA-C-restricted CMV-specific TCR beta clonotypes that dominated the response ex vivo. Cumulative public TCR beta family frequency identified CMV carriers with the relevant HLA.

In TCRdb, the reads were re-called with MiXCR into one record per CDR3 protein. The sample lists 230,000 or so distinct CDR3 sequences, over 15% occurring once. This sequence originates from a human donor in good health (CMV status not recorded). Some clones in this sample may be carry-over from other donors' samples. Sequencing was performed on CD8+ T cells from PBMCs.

As DNA, the CDR3 is TGTGCCAGCAGGGGTCAGAGGGTGACTGAAGCTTTCTTT. Its protein product is CASRGQRVTEAFF. The V and J genes are TRBV6-2 or TRBV6-3 and TRBJ1-1; D call uncertain. There are 13 residues in the CDR3. In germline, CDR1 is MNHEY, CDR2 SVGEGT. V lost 6 bases, J lost 5 bases, and 13 bases lay in between.